This T cell receptor (beta chain) is drawn from a study of OX40 agonist ivuxolimab in advanced cancers. Background on the whole study: The costimulatory receptor OX40 (CD134) was targeted by ivuxolimab, a fully human IgG2 agonistic monoclonal antibody. Intravenous ivuxolimab was administered to patients every 2 weeks at six dose levels: 0.01, 0.1, 0.3, 1.5, 3 and 10 mg/kg. Of the approximately 50 dose-escalation patients, hepatocellular carcinoma was present in around 19, melanoma in approximately 15, renal cell carcinoma in 9 and head and neck cancer in 9. In the dose-escalation cohort, 82.7% of patients were male, and the mean age was around 60 years, with a range of roughly 20 to 80. Prior anti-PD-1, anti-PD-L1 or anti-CTLA-4 therapy was permitted, and 30% to 50% of dose-escalation patients had received checkpoint inhibitors. Partial responses were achieved by three dose-escalation patients, of whom one had hepatocellular carcinoma and two had cutaneous melanoma. Peripheral TCRbeta sequencing was intended to test whether TCR sequence diversity was altered and clonal T-cell expansion was caused by ivuxolimab. The paper covers the monotherapy dose-escalation part of the phase I ivuxolimab trial, which included N of about 56 patients.

The trial excluded patients who had a history of autoimmune disease or who were on systemic immunosuppression. In every dose cohort, peripheral blood was drawn for TCR sequencing at baseline, cycle 4 day 1, and cycle 7 day 1. The samples were taken from a phase I, first-in-human, multicenter, open-label dose-escalation trial of ivuxolimab. The trial enrolled adults with locally advanced or metastatic head and neck squamous cell, hepatocellular, melanoma or renal cell carcinoma. Before TCR sequencing, CD4+ T cells and CD8+ T cells from peripheral blood were sorted into separate populations. General conclusions and limits of the study: After ivuxolimab, CD8+ T cells had more expanded clones than CD4+ T cells on average. Low levels of normalized T-cell clonal expansion were also seen in some patients who did not respond. The antigen specificity of the peripheral T cells that underwent clonal expansion was not determined. At doses of 0.1 to 3.0 mg/kg, clonal expansion of both CD4+ and CD8+ T cells in blood was seen between baseline and week 6. Partial responders in the 0.1-3.0 mg/kg groups had among the lowest normalized peripheral clonal expansion, especially among CD8+ T cells.

This clone has only one observation. Which antigen it targets is not known. Within one base of it there is no much larger clone, and no base qualities were kept. Genomic DNA was isolated from the sorted cells so that the TCRbeta CDR3 region could be sequenced. The immunoSEQ Assay was used for sequencing of TCRbeta CDR3 regions. TCRdb holds this immuneACCESS table with in-frame rearrangements only. Some clones are missing; in checked studies, unresolved V genes explain under half, and the rest has no known cause. This sample gives some 69,000 clones in total; 89% of them show up just once. Around 3.6% of the sample belongs to the ten largest clones. The clonotype originates from an adult with an advanced solid tumor such as melanoma, head and neck, liver or kidney cancer. Material: CD4+ or CD8+ T cells sorted from blood, obtained in a trial of the OX40 agonist ivuxolimab.

DNA sequence: TGTGCCAGCAGCGGAACATGGCTAGCGCGAGGCGAGCAGTACTTC. It codes for CASSGTWLARGEQYF. The V gene is TRBV25-1 and the J gene is TRBJ2-7, and perhaps TRBD2 as D gene, on 6 matching bases. Taken from the germline V gene, the CDR1 and CDR2 loops are MGHDK and SYGVNS. The CDR3 covers 15 residues, taking in both the cysteine and the phenylalanine. The kept DNA is CDR3 alone, 45 bases in frame from the first base. The germline ends are 21 bases apart after V is trimmed by 6 bases and J by 6 bases.